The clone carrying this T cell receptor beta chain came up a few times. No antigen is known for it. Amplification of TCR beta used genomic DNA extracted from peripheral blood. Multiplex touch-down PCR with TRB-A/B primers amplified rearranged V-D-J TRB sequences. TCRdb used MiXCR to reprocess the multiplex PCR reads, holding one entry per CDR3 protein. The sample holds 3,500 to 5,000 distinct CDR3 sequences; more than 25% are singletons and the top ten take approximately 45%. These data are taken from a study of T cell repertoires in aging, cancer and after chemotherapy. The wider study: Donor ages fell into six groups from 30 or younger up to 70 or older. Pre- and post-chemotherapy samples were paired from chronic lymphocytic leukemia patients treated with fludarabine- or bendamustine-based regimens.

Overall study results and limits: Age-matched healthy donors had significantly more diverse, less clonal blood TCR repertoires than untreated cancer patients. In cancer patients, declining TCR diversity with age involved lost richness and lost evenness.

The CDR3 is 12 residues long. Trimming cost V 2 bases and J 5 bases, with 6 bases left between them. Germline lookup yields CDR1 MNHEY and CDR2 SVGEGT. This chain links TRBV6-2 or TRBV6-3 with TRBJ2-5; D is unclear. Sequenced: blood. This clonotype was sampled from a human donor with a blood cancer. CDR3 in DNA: TGTGCCAGCAGTTACACCCTGGAGACCCAGTACTTC. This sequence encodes CASSYTLETQYF.